This passage covers 28 T cell receptor beta chains from one sample sequenced in a study of T cells in Graves' hyperthyroidism and ophthalmopathy (dated by TCRdb to between 2017 and 2020). The library was generated by multiplex PCR. Sequencer: Illumina HiSeq 2000. The TCR beta CDR3 regions were amplified from RNA transcripts. The TCR CDR3 was subjected to a first round of RT-PCR using the HTBI primer set and the Qiagen OneStep RT-PCR kit. TCRdb reprocessed the public reads (quality trimming at Q25 with fastp, clone calling with MiXCR) and kept in-frame beta chains. CDR3 protein sequences are deduplicated, and each keeps its most common genes and DNA. The sample records hundreds of thousands of distinct CDR3 sequences, about 12% of which are singletons. Roughly 9.2% of the sample comes from the top ten. The sample was blood. These receptors originate from a woman between 18 and 30 years old with Graves' hyperthyroidism.

Of note for this clonotype: A much larger clone sits a single nucleotide away, making a read error possible. The chain recombines TRBV20-1 with TRBJ1-5; no reliable D call. From germline, CDR1 is DFQATT and CDR2 SNEGSKA (reference sequence). There are 17 residues in the CDR3. The CDR3 DNA sequence: TGCAGTGCTAGACCCCACATTGCAACAGTCGGCAATCAGCCCCAGCGTTTT. It codes for CSARPHIATVGNQPQRF.

This clonotype appeared many times. The chain has TRBV7-6 and TRBJ1-2, with a tentative D call TRBD1 (5 bases). V was trimmed by 4 bases and J by 8 bases, leaving 14 bases between them. CDR1 is SGHVS and CDR2 is FNYEAQ in the germline V gene. This CDR3 contains 13 residues. CDR3 amino acids: CASSSNQGNGYTF. DNA of the CDR3: TGTGCCAGCAGCTCAAACCAGGGCAACGGCTACACCTTC. Supplemented by reference TRBV7-6 and TRBJ1-2, the full variable domain reads GAGVSQSPRYKVTKRGQDVALRCDPISGHVSLYWYRQALGQGPEFLTYFNYEAQQDKSGLPNDRFSAERPEGSISTLTIQRTEQRDSAMYRCASSSNQGNGYTFGSGTRLTVV.

This clonotype was picked up many times. The chain combines TRBV12-3 or TRBV12-4 with TRBJ2-1; no clear D. CDR3 size: 15 residues. Trimming took 3 bases from V and 0 from J, leaving 9 bases between them. CDR3 in amino acids: CASSFGSSSYNEQFF. The CDR3 coding sequence is TGTGCCAGCAGTTTCGGCTCAAGCTCCTACAATGAGCAGTTCTTC.

This chain joins TRBV10-3 and TRBJ2-1, with D perhaps TRBD1 or TRBD2 (5 bases each). V was clipped by 3 bases and J by 3 bases, with 15 bases between them. This CDR3 is 16 amino acids long. Germline loops: CDR1 ENHRY, CDR2 SYGVKD. CDR3 DNA: TGTGCCATCAGTGACCTCACGGGACCCAACTACAATGAGCAGTTCTTC. It encodes CAISDLTGPNYNEQFF.

There are a few counts of this clonotype. V gene TRBV25-1 combines with J gene TRBJ1-5; D unresolved. The germline V gene encodes CDR1 MGHDK and CDR2 SYGVNS. This CDR3 has 13 amino acids. V lost 4 bases and J 5 bases, leaving 9 bases between the germline ends. The CDR3 loop reads CASSASPYQPQHF. Written as DNA, the CDR3 is TGTGCCAGCAGTGCCTCCCCCTATCAGCCCCAGCATTTT.

The chain carries TRBV19 and TRBJ2-1; D is unresolved. CDR3 size: 13 residues. Trimming stripped 4 bases from V and 3 bases from J, with 7 bases between. Germline CDR1 reads LNHDA; CDR2 reads SQIVND (reference sequence). CDR3 residues: CASSTALYNEQFF. CDR3 nucleotides: TGTGCCAGTAGTACGGCCCTCTACAATGAGCAGTTCTTC.

This clonotype was counted ten times or more. This chain joins TRBV19 and TRBJ1-2; D not resolved. Trimming removed 5 bases at V and 1 base at J, with 14 bases between. CDR3 length: 15 residues. The germline V gene encodes CDR1 LNHDA and CDR2 SQIVND (reference sequence). CDR3 bases: TGTGCCAGTAGTGTCGACGCGCGGGTTAACTATGGCTACACCTTC. The encoded protein is CASSVDARVNYGYTF.

This chain uses TRBV7-9 with TRBJ1-3, with 7 positions matching TRBD1. This CDR3 contains 15 residues. Germline-derived CDR1 and CDR2 are SEHNR and FQNEAQ (reference sequence). Unmatched junction bases numbered 11, after V lost 4 bases and J lost 8 bases. CDR3: CASSSQTTGRDTIYF. CDR3 coding DNA: TGTGCCAGCAGCTCACAGACGACAGGGAGGGACACCATATATTTT.

V is TRBV7-9 and J is TRBJ2-1; 8 bases map to TRBD2. V trimming: 3 bases; J trimming: 16 bases; junction bases outside the gene matches: 11. CDR1 SEHNR and CDR2 FQNEAQ come from the germline V gene (reference sequence). This CDR3 region has 13 residues. CDR3 sequence reads: CASSFHEGAGGFF. In nucleotides, the CDR3 is TGTGCCAGCAGCTTTCACGAAGGGGCGGGAGGTTTCTTC.

This clonotype was observed many times. The CDR3, as DNA: TGTGCCACCACCCGTAGCGGGAGCGAAGAGACCCAGTACTTC. The encoded protein is CATTRSGSEETQYF. The chain combines TRBV6-1 with TRBJ2-5, with 9 positions matching TRBD2. V trimming: 10 bases; J trimming: 3 bases; junction bases outside the gene matches: 9. The CDR3 length is 14 residues. Per the germline V gene, CDR1 is MNHNS and CDR2 is SASEGT.

This chain uses TRBV6-1 with TRBJ2-1, with TRBD2 matching over 12 bases. The germline V gene encodes CDR1 MNHNS and CDR2 SASEGT. The length of the CDR3 is 14 residues. V was clipped by 7 bases and J by 8 bases; unmatched bases: 6. The CDR3 nucleotides are TGTGCCAGCAAGAGACTAGCGGGAGTCGATGAGCAGTTCTTC. It yields the protein CASKRLAGVDEQFF.

This clonotype was counted ten times or more. The J gene is TRBJ1-1, the V gene TRBV12-3 or TRBV12-4, with TRBD1 matching over 8 bases. The CDR3 contains 15 residues. V lost 3 bases to trimming and J lost 13 bases; unmatched junction nucleotides: 16. DNA of the CDR3: TGTGCCAGCAGTTTGTCCCGCGACAGGGGCCCTTTAGGTTTCTTT. It encodes CASSLSRDRGPLGFF.

This clonotype was seen at least ten times. The gene calls are TRBV10-3 and TRBJ2-7; the match to TRBD2 covers 11 bases. Germline trimming cut 2 bases from V and 2 bases from J; bases unmatched to any gene: 11. Germline lookup yields CDR1 ENHRY and CDR2 SYGVKD. This CDR3 spans 18 amino acids. The CDR3 is CAISETTSGRAGAYEQYF. The CDR3 nucleotides read TGTGCCATCAGTGAGACTACTAGCGGGAGAGCCGGGGCCTACGAGCAGTACTTC.

Ten or more counts support this clonotype. The J gene is TRBJ1-2, the V gene TRBV30; 7 bases align to TRBD1. Germline assignment: CDR1 GTSNPN and CDR2 SVGIG (reference sequence). The CDR3 has 11 amino acids. With 3 bases clipped from V and 8 bases from J, the junction kept 3 bases outside the gene matches. This chain's CDR3 is CAWRGTEGYTF. The CDR3 DNA reads TGTGCCTGGAGAGGGACAGAGGGCTACACCTTC.

As to this clonotype: A much larger clonotype is one base distant, so this may be a read error. V usage is TRBV20-1 and J usage is TRBJ1-2; 8 positions match TRBD1. CDR3 size: 12 residues. CDR1 and CDR2 from the germline V gene are DFQATT and SNEGSKA (reference sequence). V was clipped by 5 bases and J by 8 bases; unmatched bases: 7. CDR3 in DNA: TGCAGTGCTGGGGGACAGGCTGGGGGCTACACCTTC. This sequence encodes CSAGGQAGGYTF.

Only a few counts were recorded for this clonotype. This chain links TRBV4-1 with TRBJ2-5; perhaps TRBD2 as D (7 bases). Germline V gene sequence: CDR1 MGHRA, CDR2 YSYEKL. The CDR3 is made up of 16 amino acids. The V and J ends lost 4 bases and 7 bases respectively, with 22 bases between them. The CDR3 sequence is CASSPGGYRVNSTQYF. The CDR3 DNA reads TGCGCCAGCAGCCCGGGAGGCTACAGGGTCAATTCGACCCAGTACTTC.

This clonotype turned up a few times. This chain uses TRBV7-8 with TRBJ1-5; the D is unclear. Germline V CDR1 and CDR2: SGHVS, FQNEAQ. Trimming cost V 1 base and J 9 bases, with 10 bases left between them. This CDR3 comprises 13 residues. This chain's CDR3 is CASSLDSHRPQHF. As DNA, the CDR3 is TGTGCCAGCAGCTTAGACAGTCACCGGCCCCAGCATTTT.

This clonotype occurred many times. The chain couples TRBV3-1 to TRBJ2-7; D possibly uses TRBD1 or TRBD2 (5 bases each). V was pared by 3 bases and J by 2 bases, with 17 bases between. The germline V gene encodes CDR1 LGHDT and CDR2 YNNKEL (reference sequence). The CDR3 is made up of 16 amino acids. For the CDR3, the DNA is TGTGCCAGCAGCCACGGGACCAGCCTCGGGCCCTACGAGCAGTACTTC. Translating it yields CASSHGTSLGPYEQYF.

This clonotype was detected many times. V gene TRBV6-5 combines with J gene TRBJ2-1; 13 bases are a match to TRBD2. Germline V gene sequence: CDR1 MNHEY, CDR2 SVGAGI. V lost 2 bases to trimming and J lost 10 bases; unmatched junction nucleotides: 8. The CDR3 spans 16 residues. As DNA, the CDR3 is TGTGCCAGCAGTTACGGCCCGGGACTAGCGGGGACCGAGCAGTTCTTC. This codes for CASSYGPGLAGTEQFF.

This clonotype was observed many times. This chain uses TRBV29-1 with TRBJ1-2; D might be TRBD1 (5 bases). With 7 bases removed from V and 0 bases from J, the gap between germline ends came to 9 bases. Germline V CDR1 and CDR2: SQVTM, ANQGSEA. The CDR3 covers 12 residues. As DNA, the CDR3 is TGCAGCGCCACGGGGGCTAACTATGGCTACACCTTC. Its protein is CSATGANYGYTF.

This clonotype was detected ten times or more. The V call is TRBV10-3, the J call TRBJ2-1; D is undetermined. This CDR3 has 13 amino acids. Germline assignment: CDR1 ENHRY and CDR2 SYGVKD. V was pared by 7 bases and J by 1 base, with 8 bases between. The CDR3 here is CAINGVSYNEQFF. CDR3 bases: TGTGCCATCAATGGGGTTTCCTACAATGAGCAGTTCTTC.

This chain joins TRBV4-2 and TRBJ2-7, with D possibly being TRBD1 or TRBD2 (7 bases each). CDR1 and CDR2 (germline): LGHNA, YNFKEQ. Trimming removed 6 bases at V and 7 bases at J, with 25 bases between. The CDR3 has 16 amino acids. The CDR3 sequence is CASRSGGDGAADEQYF. The DNA of the CDR3 is TGTGCCAGCAGATCAGGGGGGGACGGGGCTGCTGATGAGCAGTACTTC.

This clonotype was detected ten times or more. The chain joins TRBV27 to TRBJ2-1; weak D call: TRBD2 (5 bases). Trimming removed 11 bases from V and 0 bases from J, with 14 bases in between. The germline gives CDR1 MNHEY, CDR2 SMNVEV (reference sequence). The length of the CDR3 is 14 residues. DNA of the CDR3: TGTGCCGCCAAAGCGGCGGGCTCCTACAATGAGCAGTTCTTC. This codes for CAAKAAGSYNEQFF.

This clonotype was observed a handful of times. This chain joins TRBV28 and TRBJ1-5, with 7 bases lining up with TRBD1. The CDR3 consists of 13 residues. The germline V gene has CDR1 MDHEN and CDR2 SYDVKM. Losses at the gene ends were 5 bases for V and 4 bases for J; bases not matched to a gene: 2. CDR3 DNA: TGTGCCAGCAGTAAACAGGGGAATCAGCCCCAGCATTTT. This encodes CASSKQGNQPQHF.

This clonotype was detected ten times or more. The V and J genes are TRBV3-1 and TRBJ1-6; TRBD1 agrees at 9 bases. V shed 7 bases, J shed 8 bases, and the junction held 12 bases outside the gene matches. CDR3 length: 16 amino acids. CDR1 LGHDT and CDR2 YNNKEL come from the germline V gene (reference sequence). CDR3 DNA: TGTGCCAGCACCGCCAAGAAAACAGGGGGCTATTCACCCCTCCACTTT. Translation gives CASTAKKTGGYSPLHF.

The chain carries TRBV4-1 and TRBJ2-4; D is unresolved. CDR3 length: 16 amino acids. V was shortened by 1 base and J by 3 bases, with 13 bases between the two germline ends. Germline CDR1 and CDR2: MGHRA and YSYEKL. This CDR3 reads CASSQGGDRIKNIQYF. CDR3 in DNA: TGCGCCAGCAGCCAAGGAGGAGACCGAATCAAAAACATTCAGTACTTC.

Ten or more counts support this clonotype. V and J are TRBV28 and TRBJ2-7, with D possibly being TRBD2 (5 bases). The CDR3 runs 15 residues. V gave up 5 bases and J gave up 2 bases, with 16 bases separating them. Per the germline V gene, CDR1 is MDHEN and CDR2 is SYDVKM. The DNA of the CDR3 is TGTGCCAGCAGTCGGCAGGACGCGGGCCCCTACGAGCAGTACTTC. Protein: CASSRQDAGPYEQYF.

Ten or more counts support this clonotype. The V call is TRBV2, the J call TRBJ1-3; D unclear. The CDR3 contains 14 residues. The V gene's germline CDR1 is SNHLY and CDR2 FYNNEI. V lost 1 base, J lost 2 bases, and 6 bases lay in between. The CDR3 protein is CASSEERAGNTIYF. In nucleotides, the CDR3 is TGTGCCAGCAGTGAAGAGAGGGCTGGAAACACCATATATTTT.